This entry lists 30 T cell receptor beta chains sequenced from one sample in a study of cytomegalovirus exposure and HLA in healthy donors. Amplification used 60 Vbeta primers and 13 Jbeta primers. Method: immunoSEQ multiplex PCR; TCRdb's copy keeps in-frame clones and lacks some. This table holds under 200,000 clones, approximately 79% found once. Sequenced: PBMCs. All receptors come from a human donor in good health.

There are a few counts of this clone. DNA for the CDR3: TGTGCCAGCAGCCGAACAGGGGATTATGGCTACACCTTC. Translated, it gives CASSRTGDYGYTF. The J gene is TRBJ1-2, the V gene TRBV5-4, with TRBD1 matching 7 bases. Germline V CDR1 and CDR2: SGHNT, YYREEE (reference sequence). V gave up 4 bases and J gave up 5 bases; unmatched junction bases: 5. CDR3 length: 13 residues.

The chain is built from TRBV9 and TRBJ2-7; 9 bases map to TRBD2. Germline CDR1 is SGDLS and CDR2 is YYNGEE. The CDR3 consists of 17 residues. Trimming cost V 0 bases and J 2 bases; bases outside gene matches: 9. CDR3 coding DNA: TGTGCCAGCAGCGTAGCTGAGGGGACTAGCCGAACCTACGAGCAGTACTTC. It translates to CASSVAEGTSRTYEQYF.

The rearrangement links TRBV5-6 to TRBJ2-2; 9 positions agree with TRBD2. V shed 1 base and J 2 bases; nucleotides not matched to a gene: 9. The V gene's germline CDR1 is SGHDT and CDR2 YYEEEE. There are 18 residues in the CDR3. CDR3 amino acids: CASSLLGLAGLNTGELFF. CDR3 in DNA: TGTGCCAGCAGCTTGTTAGGTCTAGCGGGGCTCAACACCGGGGAGCTGTTTTTT.

The genes are TRBV5-1 and TRBJ1-2; D gene unclear. This CDR3 region has 16 residues. V was trimmed by 4 bases and J by 8 bases, leaving 24 bases between them. From germline, CDR1 is SGHRS and CDR2 YFSETQ. Written as DNA, the CDR3 is TGCGCCAGCAGCCCCTCCCTCGTGGAGGGAACGGAGGGCTACACCTTC. The encoded protein is CASSPSLVEGTEGYTF.

Concerning this clone: At the DNA level, this CDR3 is encoded by other sequences in the same sample as well. This rearrangement joins TRBV5-1 to TRBJ2-1; TRBD1 matches at 7 bases. V lost 3 bases and J lost 3; bases outside the gene matches: 0. The CDR3 is made up of 13 amino acids. The V gene's germline CDR1 is SGHRS and CDR2 YFSETQ. The CDR3 DNA reads TGCGCCAGCAGCTACAGGGGCTACAATGAGCAGTTCTTC. Translating gives CASSYRGYNEQFF.

This sequence joins TRBV6-5 and TRBJ1-5, with D unclear. This CDR3 has 14 amino acids. Looked up from germline, CDR1 is MNHEY and CDR2 is SVGAGI. V gave up 5 bases and J gave up 7 bases, with 15 bases separating them. The CDR3 is CASSPGREGQPQHF. The CDR3 bases are TGTGCCAGCAGTCCTGGACGGGAGGGACAGCCCCAGCATTTT.

DNA of the CDR3: TGTGCCAGCAGCCCTCTGACTAGCGCCCAAGAGACCCAGTACTTC. Translated, it gives CASSPLTSAQETQYF. The chain uses TRBV2 and TRBJ2-5, with 8 bases matching TRBD2. V lost 6 bases to trimming and J lost 1 base; unmatched junction nucleotides: 7. Germline values: CDR1 SNHLY, CDR2 FYNNEI. The CDR3 is 15 amino acids.

Comments on this clone: Its ends do not fully match the called genes, so a read error is possible. The rearrangement uses TRBV7-9 and TRBJ2-7, with TRBD2 identical over 10 bases. This CDR3 spans 14 amino acids. CDR1 is SEHNR and CDR2 is FQNEAQ in the germline V gene (reference sequence). As DNA, the CDR3 is TGTGCCAGCAGTTTAGCGGGGGGAATCTACGAGCAGTACTTC. Translating gives CASSLAGGIYEQYF. The full variable domain, its missing parts supplied by reference TRBV7-9 and TRBJ2-7, is DTGVSQNPRHKITKRGQNVTFRCDPISEHNRLYWYRQTLGQGPEFLTYFQNEAQLEKSRLLSDRFSAERPKGSFSTLEIQRTEQGDSAMYLCASSLAGGIYEQYFGPGTRLTVT.

V usage is TRBV10-2 and J usage is TRBJ1-6; 7 bases align to TRBD1. CDR3 length equals 15 residues. V was clipped by 4 bases and J by 8 bases; unmatched bases: 8. Germline lookup yields CDR1 WSHSY and CDR2 SAAADI. The CDR3 region has the DNA TGCGCCAGCAGTGGTCAGGGGGGACGGGATTCACCCCTCCACTTT. Translating it yields CASSGQGGRDSPLHF.

The CDR3 region has the DNA TGTGCCAGCAGCTTCGGGGGACGGATGAACACCGGGGAGCTGTTTTTT. Translation gives CASSFGGRMNTGELFF. The chain employs TRBV7-6 and TRBJ2-2; maybe TRBD2 (6 bases). V was pared by 3 bases and J by 1 base, with 12 bases between. Germline loops: CDR1 SGHVS, CDR2 FNYEAQ. The CDR3 consists of 16 residues.

The CDR3 protein is CATSREKYNYGYTF. Written as DNA, the CDR3 is TGTGCCACCAGCAGAGAAAAATATAACTATGGCTACACCTTC. The V and J genes are TRBV15 and TRBJ1-2; D is ambiguous. CDR1 is LNHNV and CDR2 is YYDKDF in the germline V gene (reference sequence). The CDR3 loop spans 14 amino acids. Trimming removed 0 bases from V and 1 base from J, with 6 bases in between.

CDR3 loop: CASLWGGAGNQPQHF. In DNA form, the CDR3 reads TGTGCCAGCCTATGGGGGGGGGCTGGCAATCAGCCCCAGCATTTT. The chain joins TRBV6-1 to TRBJ1-5, with a possible D match to TRBD1 (6 bases). The germline V gene has CDR1 MNHNS and CDR2 SASEGT. Deletions cut 8 bases from V and 2 bases from J, with 16 bases between. The CDR3 spans 15 residues.

The chain has TRBV5-1 and TRBJ1-1; 7 bases line up with TRBD1. Germline CDR1 reads SGHRS; CDR2 reads YFSETQ. The CDR3 contains 16 residues. Trimming took 5 bases from V and 0 from J; bases not matched to a gene: 10. The CDR3 sequence is CASSNPRGQMNTEAFF. The CDR3 DNA reads as TGCGCCAGCAGTAATCCACGGGGACAGATGAACACTGAAGCTTTCTTT.

The rearrangement links TRBV20-1 to TRBJ1-1; D unclear. V gave up 5 bases and J gave up 1 base, with 5 bases separating them. This CDR3 has 11 residues. Germline V lookup: CDR1 DFQATT, CDR2 SNEGSKA (reference sequence). In DNA, the CDR3 is TGCAGTGCTGGGAGGAACACTGAAGCTTTCTTT. Residues: CSAGRNTEAFF.

This rearrangement joins TRBV7-3 to TRBJ1-1, with 8 positions matching TRBD1. J gave up 5 bases and V 5 bases, and 10 bases lay outside the gene matches. The CDR3 covers 15 residues. Looked up from germline, CDR1 is SGHTA and CDR2 is FQGTGA. The chain's CDR3 is CASSPKTGAGTEAFF. DNA for the CDR3: TGTGCCAGCAGCCCTAAGACAGGGGCCGGGACTGAAGCTTTCTTT.

The rearrangement uses TRBV28 and TRBJ1-5, with 11 bases that match TRBD1. CDR1 is MDHEN, CDR2 SYDVKM, per germline. This CDR3 has 15 residues. V dropped 7 bases and J dropped 6; count of bases not matched to a gene: 8. DNA of the CDR3: TGTGCCAGCATCATGGCCGGGACAGGGGGTCAGCCCCAGCATTTT. Translation: CASIMAGTGGQPQHF.

This chain uses TRBV6-5 with TRBJ2-7, with D tentatively TRBD1 (6 bases). V shed 6 bases and J shed 2 bases, with 17 bases lying between them. CDR1 is MNHEY and CDR2 is SVGAGI in the germline V gene. CDR3 length: 15 amino acids. CDR3 residues: CASSEHRDIPYEQYF. As DNA, the CDR3 is TGTGCCAGCAGCGAACACCGGGACATACCCTACGAGCAGTACTTC.

Here the CDR3 DNA reads TGTGCCAGTAGTATAGAAGCTGGGACAGGGGGAAGGTATGGCTACACCTTC. Translating gives CASSIEAGTGGRYGYTF. The genes are TRBV19 and TRBJ1-2; TRBD1 agrees at 11 bases. V lost 0 bases and J lost 5; bases outside the gene matches: 8. Germline-derived CDR1 and CDR2 are LNHDA and SQIVND (reference sequence). The CDR3 extends over 17 amino acids.

The chain couples TRBV5-4 to TRBJ1-6; 9 bases fit TRBD1. In germline, CDR1 is SGHNT, CDR2 YYREEE (reference sequence). The CDR3 extends over 15 amino acids. The V and J ends lost 6 bases and 2 bases, in that order; junction bases with no gene match: 3. The CDR3 DNA follows: TGTGCCAGCACCCGACAGGGGGCCTATAATTCACCCCTCCACTTT. It translates to CASTRQGAYNSPLHF.

The rearrangement links TRBV11-3 to TRBJ1-2; 10 nucleotides agree with TRBD1. The junction had 13 bases not matched to a gene; V was cut back by 5 bases and J by 7 bases. Germline lookup yields CDR1 SGHNT and CDR2 YENEEA. This CDR3 has 16 residues. CDR3 nucleotide sequence: TGTGCCAGCAGCCTGGGACAGAGGCGGGACAGGGGTGGCTACACCTTC. It is translated as CASSLGQRRDRGGYTF.

The chain uses TRBV29-1 and TRBJ2-2; 7 nucleotides line up with TRBD2. V lost 5 bases, J lost 6 bases, and 9 bases stayed unmatched. The CDR3 loop spans 14 amino acids. Germline-derived CDR1 and CDR2 are SQVTM and ANQGSEA. CDR3 coding DNA: TGCAGCGTTTCCGGACTAGGTTTGGCCGGGGAGCTGTTTTTT. Translating it yields CSVSGLGLAGELFF.

The rearrangement joins TRBV2 to TRBJ2-1, with 7 bases that match TRBD1. The CDR3 has 14 amino acids. From germline, CDR1 is SNHLY and CDR2 FYNNEI. Trimming cost V 3 bases and J 9 bases; bases outside gene matches: 8. The CDR3 sequence is CASSDRQGLGEQFF. The CDR3 coding sequence is TGTGCCAGCAGTGACCGACAGGGATTGGGTGAGCAGTTCTTC.

The rearrangement joins TRBV7-9 to TRBJ1-5; 8 nucleotides agree with TRBD1. This CDR3 is built from 17 residues. Germline-derived CDR1 and CDR2 are SEHNR and FQNEAQ (reference sequence). Trimming took 4 bases from V and 4 from J; bases not matched to a gene: 12. CDR3 DNA sequence: TGTGCCAGCAGCTCCAGTGCCCCGGGACAGGATAATCAGCCCCAGCATTTT. Amino acid sequence: CASSSSAPGQDNQPQHF. The full variable domain, completed using reference TRBV7-9 and TRBJ1-5, is DTGVSQNPRHKITKRGQNVTFRCDPISEHNRLYWYRQTLGQGPEFLTYFQNEAQLEKSRLLSDRFSAERPKGSFSTLEIQRTEQGDSAMYLCASSSSAPGQDNQPQHFGDGTRLSIL.

V is TRBV6-5 and J is TRBJ2-7; D perhaps matches TRBD2 (5 bases). There are 13 residues in the CDR3. CDR1 is MNHEY and CDR2 is SVGAGI in the germline V gene. Trimming stripped 6 bases from V and 3 bases from J, with 12 bases between. The CDR3 loop reads CASRPMGSYEQYF. CDR3 coding DNA: TGTGCCAGCAGGCCGATGGGGAGCTACGAGCAGTACTTC.

V usage is TRBV6-5 and J usage is TRBJ2-3, with D possibly being TRBD1 (5 bases). The length of the CDR3 is 15 residues. Germline V gene lookup returns CDR1 MNHEY and CDR2 SVGAGI. The germline V and J ends were trimmed by 5 bases and 1 base, with 13 bases remaining between them. The CDR3 sequence is CASSHQGYRTDTQYF. CDR3 bases: TGTGCCAGCAGTCACCAGGGTTATCGCACAGATACGCAGTATTTT.

The chain uses TRBV19 and TRBJ2-7, with 7 bases that match TRBD1. The CDR3 extends over 15 amino acids. Losses at the gene ends were 5 bases for V and 0 bases for J; bases not matched to a gene: 7. Germline V gene lookup returns CDR1 LNHDA and CDR2 SQIVND (reference sequence). The DNA of the CDR3 is TGTGCCAGTAGTGACAGGGAAAAAGCCTCCTACGAGCAGTACTTC. Translating gives CASSDREKASYEQYF.

This rearrangement joins TRBV6-1 to TRBJ1-2; 10 positions match TRBD1. Germline CDR1 is MNHNS and CDR2 is SASEGT. CDR3 size: 14 residues. V was pared by 6 bases and J by 3 bases, with 4 bases of the junction left unmatched. The CDR3 region has the DNA TGTGCCAGCAGGACAGGGGGCGCGGACTATGGCTACACCTTC. It is translated as CASRTGGADYGYTF.

V is TRBV6-5 and J is TRBJ2-1; 12 bases are a match to TRBD2. CDR1 is MNHEY and CDR2 is SVGAGI in the germline V gene. V lost 2 bases and J lost 7; bases outside the gene matches: 6. The CDR3 length is 16 residues. In DNA, the CDR3 is TGTGCCAGCAGTTACGGGGCTAGCGGGGGGGCTAATGAGCAGTTCTTC. It specifies CASSYGASGGANEQFF.

The genes are TRBV4-1 and TRBJ2-7, with D maybe TRBD1 (7 bases). CDR1 and CDR2 from the germline V gene are MGHRA and YSYEKL. Trimming removed 4 bases at V and 4 bases at J, with 20 bases between. This CDR3 comprises 16 residues. CDR3 DNA sequence: TGCGCCAGCAGCCTAATTGCGGGACAGACGATTTACGAGCAGTACTTC. Translated: CASSLIAGQTIYEQYF.

The chain has TRBV7-8 and TRBJ1-6, with D unresolved. Deletions cut 5 bases from V and 7 bases from J, with 21 bases between. The germline gives CDR1 SGHVS, CDR2 FQNEAQ. The CDR3 runs to 17 residues. The DNA for the CDR3 is TGTGCCAGCAGCCCGAAAGCGGTAGACTCGCGGAATTCACCCCTCCACTTT. Translating it yields CASSPKAVDSRNSPLHF.